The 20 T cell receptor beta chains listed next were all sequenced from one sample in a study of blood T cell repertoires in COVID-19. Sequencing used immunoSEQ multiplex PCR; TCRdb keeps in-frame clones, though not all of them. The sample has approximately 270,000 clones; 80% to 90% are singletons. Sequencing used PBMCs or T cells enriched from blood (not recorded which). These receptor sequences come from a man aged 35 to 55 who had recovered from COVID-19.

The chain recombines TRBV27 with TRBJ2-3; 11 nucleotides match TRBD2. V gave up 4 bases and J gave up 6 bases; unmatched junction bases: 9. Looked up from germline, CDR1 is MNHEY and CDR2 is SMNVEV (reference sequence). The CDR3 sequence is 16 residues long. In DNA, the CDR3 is TGTGCCAGCAGTTCCAAACCTAGCGGGAGGAAGGATACGCAGTATTTT. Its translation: CASSSKPSGRKDTQYF.

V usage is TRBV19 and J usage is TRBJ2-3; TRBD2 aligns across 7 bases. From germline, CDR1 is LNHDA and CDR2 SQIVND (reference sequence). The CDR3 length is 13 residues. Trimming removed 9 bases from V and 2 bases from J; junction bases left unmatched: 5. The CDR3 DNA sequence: TGTGCCAGACTAGCGAAAGACACAGATACGCAGTATTTT. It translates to CARLAKDTDTQYF.

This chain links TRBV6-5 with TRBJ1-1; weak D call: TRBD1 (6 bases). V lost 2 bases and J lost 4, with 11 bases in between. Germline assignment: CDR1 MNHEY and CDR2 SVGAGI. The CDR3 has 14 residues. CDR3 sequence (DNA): TGTGCCAGCAGTTACGGAACAGGGTCCACTGAAGCTTTCTTT. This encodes CASSYGTGSTEAFF.

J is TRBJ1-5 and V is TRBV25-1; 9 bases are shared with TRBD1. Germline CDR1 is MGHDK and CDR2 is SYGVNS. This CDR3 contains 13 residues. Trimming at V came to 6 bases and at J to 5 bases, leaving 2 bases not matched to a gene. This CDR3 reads CASRDRGDQPQHF. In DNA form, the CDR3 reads TGTGCCAGCAGGGACAGGGGCGATCAGCCCCAGCATTTT. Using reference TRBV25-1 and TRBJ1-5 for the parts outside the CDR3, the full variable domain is EADIYQTPRYLVIGTGKKITLECSQTMGHDKMYWYQQDPGMELHLIHYSYGVNSTEKGDLSSESTVSRIRTEHFPLTLESARPSHTSQYLCASRDRGDQPQHFGDGTRLSIL.

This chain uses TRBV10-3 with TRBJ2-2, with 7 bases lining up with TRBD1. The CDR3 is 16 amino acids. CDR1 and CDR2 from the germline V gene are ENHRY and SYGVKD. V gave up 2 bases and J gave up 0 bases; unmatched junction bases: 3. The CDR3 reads CAISETGTANTGELFF. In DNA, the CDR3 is TGTGCCATCAGTGAGACCGGGACAGCGAACACCGGGGAGCTGTTTTTT.

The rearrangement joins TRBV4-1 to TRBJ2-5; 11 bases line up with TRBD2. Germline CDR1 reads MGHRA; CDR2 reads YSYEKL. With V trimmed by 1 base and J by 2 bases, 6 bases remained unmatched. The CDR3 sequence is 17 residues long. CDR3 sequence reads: CASSQALAGGPQETQYF. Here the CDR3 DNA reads TGCGCCAGCAGCCAAGCGCTAGCGGGGGGTCCTCAAGAGACCCAGTACTTC.

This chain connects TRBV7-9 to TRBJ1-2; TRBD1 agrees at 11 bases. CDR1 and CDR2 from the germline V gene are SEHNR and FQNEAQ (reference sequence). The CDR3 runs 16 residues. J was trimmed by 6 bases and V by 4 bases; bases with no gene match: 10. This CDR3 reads CASSSPAGTGGDGYTF. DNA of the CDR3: TGTGCCAGCAGCTCCCCCGCTGGGACAGGGGGGGATGGCTACACCTTC.

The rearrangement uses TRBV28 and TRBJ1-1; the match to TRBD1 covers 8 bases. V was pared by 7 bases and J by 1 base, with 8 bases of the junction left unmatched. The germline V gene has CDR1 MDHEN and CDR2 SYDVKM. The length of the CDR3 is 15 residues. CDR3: CASTIAGTGNTEAFF. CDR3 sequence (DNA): TGTGCCAGCACCATTGCCGGGACAGGGAACACTGAAGCTTTCTTT.

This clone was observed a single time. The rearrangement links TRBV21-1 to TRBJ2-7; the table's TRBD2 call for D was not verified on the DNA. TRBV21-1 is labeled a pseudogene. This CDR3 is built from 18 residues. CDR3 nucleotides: TGTGCCAGCACCGGAGGTAAAGTAAGGACTAGGCCCGAACACGAGCAGTACTTC. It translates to CASTGGKVRTRPEHEQYF.

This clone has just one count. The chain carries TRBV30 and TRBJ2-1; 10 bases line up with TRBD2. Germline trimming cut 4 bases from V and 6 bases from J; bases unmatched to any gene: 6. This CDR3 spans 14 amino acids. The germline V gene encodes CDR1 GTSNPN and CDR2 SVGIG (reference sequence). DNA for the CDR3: TGTGCCTGGAAAGGACTAGCGGATCTCAATGAGCAGTTCTTC. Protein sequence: CAWKGLADLNEQFF. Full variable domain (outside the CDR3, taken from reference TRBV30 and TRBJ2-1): SQTIHQWPATLVQPVGSPLSLECTVEGTSNPNLYWYRQAAGRGLQLLFYSVGIGQISSEVPQNLSASRPQDRQFILSSKKLLLSDSGFYLCAWKGLADLNEQFFGPGTRLTVL.

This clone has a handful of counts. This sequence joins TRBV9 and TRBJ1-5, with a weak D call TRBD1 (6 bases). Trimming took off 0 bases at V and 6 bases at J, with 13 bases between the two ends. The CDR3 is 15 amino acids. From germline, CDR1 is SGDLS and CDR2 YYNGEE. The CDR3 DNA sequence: TGTGCCAGCAGCGTAGGGGGCAGGGGTGGTCAGCCCCAGCATTTT. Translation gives CASSVGGRGGQPQHF.

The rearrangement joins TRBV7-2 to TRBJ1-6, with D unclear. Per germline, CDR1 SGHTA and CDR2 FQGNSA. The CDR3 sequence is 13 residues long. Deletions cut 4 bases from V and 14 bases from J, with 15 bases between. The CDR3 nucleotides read TGTGCCAGCAGCTCCTTACTCCCTGAGGCCCTCCACTTT. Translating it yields CASSSLLPEALHF.

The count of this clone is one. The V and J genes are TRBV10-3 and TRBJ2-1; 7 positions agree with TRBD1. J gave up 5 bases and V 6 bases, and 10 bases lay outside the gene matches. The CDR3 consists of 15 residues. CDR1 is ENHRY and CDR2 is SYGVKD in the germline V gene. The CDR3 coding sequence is TGTGCCATCAGCGATACAGGGGTTCGGGACAATGAGCAGTTCTTC. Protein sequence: CAISDTGVRDNEQFF.

The DNA of the CDR3 is TGTGCCAGCAGCTACGCGGGACCACCCACAGATACGCAGTATTTT. It yields the protein CASSYAGPPTDTQYF. This sequence joins TRBV7-9 and TRBJ2-3; weak D call: TRBD2 (6 bases). This CDR3 has 15 residues. Per the germline V gene, CDR1 is SEHNR and CDR2 is FQNEAQ (reference sequence). Trimming cost V 4 bases and J 2 bases, with 13 bases left between them.

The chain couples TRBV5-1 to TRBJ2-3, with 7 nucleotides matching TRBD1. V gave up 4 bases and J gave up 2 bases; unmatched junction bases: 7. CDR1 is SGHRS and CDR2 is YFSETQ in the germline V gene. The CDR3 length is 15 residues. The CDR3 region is CASSQGTAITDTQYF. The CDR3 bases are TGCGCCAGCAGCCAAGGGACAGCCATCACAGATACGCAGTATTTT.

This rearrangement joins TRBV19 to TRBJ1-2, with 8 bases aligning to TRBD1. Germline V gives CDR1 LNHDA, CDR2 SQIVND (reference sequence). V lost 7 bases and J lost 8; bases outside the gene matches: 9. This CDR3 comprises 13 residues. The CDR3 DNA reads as TGTGCCAGTAATTCCAGGGGGCGAAGCGGCTACACCTTC. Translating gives CASNSRGRSGYTF.

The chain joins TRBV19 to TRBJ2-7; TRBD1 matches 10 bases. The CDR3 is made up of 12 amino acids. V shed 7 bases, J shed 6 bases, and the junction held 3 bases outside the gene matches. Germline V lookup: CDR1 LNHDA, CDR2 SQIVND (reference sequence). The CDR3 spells CASKRTGGEQYF. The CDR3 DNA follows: TGTGCCAGTAAAAGGACAGGGGGCGAGCAGTACTTC.

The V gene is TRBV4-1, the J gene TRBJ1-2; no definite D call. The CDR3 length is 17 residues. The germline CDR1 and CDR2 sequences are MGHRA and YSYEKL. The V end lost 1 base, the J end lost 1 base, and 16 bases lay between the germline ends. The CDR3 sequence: CASSQGPMELLNYGYTF. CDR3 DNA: TGCGCCAGCAGCCAAGGGCCGATGGAGCTTCTTAACTATGGCTACACCTTC.

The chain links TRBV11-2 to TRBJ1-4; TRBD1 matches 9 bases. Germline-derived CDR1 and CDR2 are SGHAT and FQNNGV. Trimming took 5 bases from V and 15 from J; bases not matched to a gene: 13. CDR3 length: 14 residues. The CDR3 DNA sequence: TGTGCCAGCAGCCGGACAGGGGCGATCGCCCACTTGTTTTTT. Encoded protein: CASSRTGAIAHLFF. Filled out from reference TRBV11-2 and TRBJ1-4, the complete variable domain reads EAGVAQSPRYKIIEKRQSVAFWCNPISGHATLYWYQQILGQGPKLLIQFQNNGVVDDSQLPKDRFSAERLKGVDSTLKIQPAKLEDSAVYLCASSRTGAIAHLFFGSGTQLSVL.

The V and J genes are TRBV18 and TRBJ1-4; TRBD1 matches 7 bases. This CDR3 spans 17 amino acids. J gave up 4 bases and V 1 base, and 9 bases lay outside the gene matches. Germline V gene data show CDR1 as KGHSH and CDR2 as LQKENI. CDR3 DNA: TGTGCCAGCTCACCACTTTCTGGGACAGCAATTAATGAAAAACTGTTTTTT. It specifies CASSPLSGTAINEKLFF.